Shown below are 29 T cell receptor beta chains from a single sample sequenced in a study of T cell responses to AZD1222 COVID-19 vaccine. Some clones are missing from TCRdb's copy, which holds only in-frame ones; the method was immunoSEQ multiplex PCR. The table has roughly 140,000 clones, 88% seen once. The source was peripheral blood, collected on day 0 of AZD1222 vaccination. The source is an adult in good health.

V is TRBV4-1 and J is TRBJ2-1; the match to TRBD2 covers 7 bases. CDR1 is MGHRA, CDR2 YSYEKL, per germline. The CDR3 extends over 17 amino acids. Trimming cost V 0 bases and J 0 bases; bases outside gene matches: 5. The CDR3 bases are TGCGCCAGCAGCCAAGAGATCGGGAGGAGCTCCTACAATGAGCAGTTCTTC. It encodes CASSQEIGRSSYNEQFF.

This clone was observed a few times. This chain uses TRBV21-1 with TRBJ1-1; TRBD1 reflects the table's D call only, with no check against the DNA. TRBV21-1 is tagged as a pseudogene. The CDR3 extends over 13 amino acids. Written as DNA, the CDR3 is TGTGCCAGCAGCCCCCTGGGACAACCTGAAGCTTTCTTT. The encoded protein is CASSPLGQPEAFF.

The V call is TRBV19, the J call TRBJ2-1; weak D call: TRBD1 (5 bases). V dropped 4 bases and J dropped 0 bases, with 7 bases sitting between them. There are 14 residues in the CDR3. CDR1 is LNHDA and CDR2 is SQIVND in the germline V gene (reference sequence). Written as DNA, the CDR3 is TGTGCCAGTAGTAGTCAGGGCTCCTACAATGAGCAGTTCTTC. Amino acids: CASSSQGSYNEQFF.

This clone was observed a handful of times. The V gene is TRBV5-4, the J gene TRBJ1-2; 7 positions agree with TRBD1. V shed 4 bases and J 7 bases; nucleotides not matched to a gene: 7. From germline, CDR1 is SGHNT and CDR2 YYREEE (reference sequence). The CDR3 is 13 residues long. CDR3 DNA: TGTGCCAGCAGCCTACAGGGGCTAGGTGGCTACACCTTC. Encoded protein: CASSLQGLGGYTF.

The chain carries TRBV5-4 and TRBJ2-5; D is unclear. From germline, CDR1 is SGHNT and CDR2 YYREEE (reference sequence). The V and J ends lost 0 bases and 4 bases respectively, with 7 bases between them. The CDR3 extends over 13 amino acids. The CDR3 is CASSLGSRETQYF. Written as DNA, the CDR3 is TGTGCCAGCAGCTTGGGAAGTAGAGAGACCCAGTACTTC.

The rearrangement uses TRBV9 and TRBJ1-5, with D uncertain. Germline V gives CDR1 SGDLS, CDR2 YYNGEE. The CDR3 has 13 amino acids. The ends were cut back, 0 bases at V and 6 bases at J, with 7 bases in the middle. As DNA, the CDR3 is TGTGCCAGCAGCGTAGATGTCGGTCAGCCCCAGCATTTT. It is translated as CASSVDVGQPQHF.

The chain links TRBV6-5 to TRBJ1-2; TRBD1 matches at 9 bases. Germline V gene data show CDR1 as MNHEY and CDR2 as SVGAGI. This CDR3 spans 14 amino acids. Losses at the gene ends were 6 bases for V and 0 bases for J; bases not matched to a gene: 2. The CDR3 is CASRDRGSNYGYTF. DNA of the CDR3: TGTGCCAGCAGGGACAGGGGCTCTAACTATGGCTACACCTTC.

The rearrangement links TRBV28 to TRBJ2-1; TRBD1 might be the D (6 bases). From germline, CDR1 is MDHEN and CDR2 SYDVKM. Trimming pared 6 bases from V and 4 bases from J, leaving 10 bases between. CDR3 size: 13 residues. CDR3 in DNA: TGTGCCAGCAGGGGGACAACATACAATGAGCAGTTCTTC. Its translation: CASRGTTYNEQFF. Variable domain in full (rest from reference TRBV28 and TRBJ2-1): DVKVTQSSRYLVKRTGEKVFLECVQDMDHENMFWYRQDPGLGLRLIYFSYDVKMKEKGDIPEGYSVSREKKERFSLILESASTNQTSMYLCASRGTTYNEQFFGPGTRLTVL.

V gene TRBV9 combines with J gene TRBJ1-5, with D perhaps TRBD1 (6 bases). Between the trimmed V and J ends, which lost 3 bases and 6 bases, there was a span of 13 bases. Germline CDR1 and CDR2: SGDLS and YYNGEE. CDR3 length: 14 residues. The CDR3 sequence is CASSEGQFPQPQHF. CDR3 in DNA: TGTGCCAGCAGCGAAGGACAGTTTCCTCAGCCCCAGCATTTT.

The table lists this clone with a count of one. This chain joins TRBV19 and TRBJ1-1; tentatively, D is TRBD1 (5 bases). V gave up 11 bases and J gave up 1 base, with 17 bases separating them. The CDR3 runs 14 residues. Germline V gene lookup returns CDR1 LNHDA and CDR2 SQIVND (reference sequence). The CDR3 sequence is CASRPGTENTEAFF. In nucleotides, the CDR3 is TGTGCCTCCAGACCCGGGACGGAGAACACTGAAGCTTTCTTT.

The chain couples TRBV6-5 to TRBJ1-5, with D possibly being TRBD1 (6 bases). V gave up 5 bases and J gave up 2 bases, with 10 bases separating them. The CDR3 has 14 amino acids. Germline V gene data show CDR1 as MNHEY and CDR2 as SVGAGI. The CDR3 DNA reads TGTGCCAGCAGTAAACAGGGTGGCAATCAGCCCCAGCATTTT. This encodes CASSKQGGNQPQHF.

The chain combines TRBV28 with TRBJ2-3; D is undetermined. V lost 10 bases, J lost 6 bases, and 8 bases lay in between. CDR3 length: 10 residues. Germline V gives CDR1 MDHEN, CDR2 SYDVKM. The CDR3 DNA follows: TGTGCCACTTCCGCGGATACGCAGTATTTT. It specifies CATSADTQYF.

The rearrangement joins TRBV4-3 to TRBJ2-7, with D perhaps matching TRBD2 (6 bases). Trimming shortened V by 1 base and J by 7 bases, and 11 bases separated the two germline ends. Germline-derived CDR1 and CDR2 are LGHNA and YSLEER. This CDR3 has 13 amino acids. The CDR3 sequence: CASSQALGLEQYF. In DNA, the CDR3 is TGCGCCAGCAGCCAAGCCCTCGGACTAGAGCAGTACTTC.

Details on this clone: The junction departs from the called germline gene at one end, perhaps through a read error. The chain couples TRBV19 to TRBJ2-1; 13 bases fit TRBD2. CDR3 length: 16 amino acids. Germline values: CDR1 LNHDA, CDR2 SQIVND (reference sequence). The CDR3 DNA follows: TGTGCCAGTAGTATTACTAGCGGGAGGGGTGGGGATGAACAGTTCTTC. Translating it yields CASSITSGRGGDEQFF.

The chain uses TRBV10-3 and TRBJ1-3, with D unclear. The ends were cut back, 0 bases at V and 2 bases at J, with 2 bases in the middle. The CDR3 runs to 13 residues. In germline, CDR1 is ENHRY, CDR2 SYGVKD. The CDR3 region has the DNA TGTGCCATCAGTGAGTCGACTGGAAACACCATATATTTT. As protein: CAISESTGNTIYF.

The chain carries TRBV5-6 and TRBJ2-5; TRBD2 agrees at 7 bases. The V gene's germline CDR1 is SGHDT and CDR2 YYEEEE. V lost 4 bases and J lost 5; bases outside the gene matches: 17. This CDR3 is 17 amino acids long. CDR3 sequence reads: CASSPQRGWVSWETQYF. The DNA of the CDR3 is TGTGCCAGCAGCCCGCAGCGGGGATGGGTATCGTGGGAGACCCAGTACTTC.

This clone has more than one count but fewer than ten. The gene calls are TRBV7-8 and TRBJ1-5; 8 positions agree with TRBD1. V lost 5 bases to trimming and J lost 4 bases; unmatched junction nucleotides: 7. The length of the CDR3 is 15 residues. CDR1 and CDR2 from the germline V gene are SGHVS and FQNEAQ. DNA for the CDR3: TGTGCCAGCAGCCCAGGGACAGGCCAAAATCAGCCCCAGCATTTT. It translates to CASSPGTGQNQPQHF.

This chain's CDR3 is CASSLLVLAGGTDTQYF. The CDR3 nucleotides are TGTGCCAGCAGCTTGCTGGTGTTAGCGGGAGGGACAGATACGCAGTATTTT. This chain connects TRBV5-8 to TRBJ2-3; 11 bases match TRBD2. The CDR3 is made up of 17 amino acids. V dropped 1 base and J dropped 3; count of bases not matched to a gene: 7. Germline loops: CDR1 SGHTS, CDR2 YDEGEE. The variable domain in full, completed from reference TRBV5-8 and TRBJ2-3, reads EAGVTQSPTHLIKTRGQQATLRCSPISGHTSVYWYQQALGLGLQFLLWYDEGEERNRGNFPPRFSGRQFPNYSSELNVNALELEDSALYLCASSLLVLAGGTDTQYFGPGTRLTVL.

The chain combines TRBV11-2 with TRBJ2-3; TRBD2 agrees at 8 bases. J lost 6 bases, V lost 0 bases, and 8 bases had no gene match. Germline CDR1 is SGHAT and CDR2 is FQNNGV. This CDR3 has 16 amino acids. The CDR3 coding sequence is TGTGCCAGCAGCTTAGAAGGGCGGGAGGCCGGGGATACGCAGTATTTT. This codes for CASSLEGREAGDTQYF.

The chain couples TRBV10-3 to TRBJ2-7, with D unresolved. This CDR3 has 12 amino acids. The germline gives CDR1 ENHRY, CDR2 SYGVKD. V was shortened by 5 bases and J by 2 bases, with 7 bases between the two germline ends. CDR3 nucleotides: TGTGCCATCAGTCCCGTCACCTACGAGCAGTACTTC. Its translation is CAISPVTYEQYF.

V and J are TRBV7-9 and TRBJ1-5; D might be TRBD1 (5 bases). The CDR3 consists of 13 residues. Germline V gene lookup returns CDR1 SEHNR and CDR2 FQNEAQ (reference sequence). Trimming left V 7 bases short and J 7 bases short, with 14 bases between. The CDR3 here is CASTRGEGQPQHF. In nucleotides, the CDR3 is TGTGCCAGCACGAGGGGCGAGGGGCAGCCCCAGCATTTT. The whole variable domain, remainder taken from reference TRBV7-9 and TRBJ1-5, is DTGVSQNPRHKITKRGQNVTFRCDPISEHNRLYWYRQTLGQGPEFLTYFQNEAQLEKSRLLSDRFSAERPKGSFSTLEIQRTEQGDSAMYLCASTRGEGQPQHFGDGTRLSIL.

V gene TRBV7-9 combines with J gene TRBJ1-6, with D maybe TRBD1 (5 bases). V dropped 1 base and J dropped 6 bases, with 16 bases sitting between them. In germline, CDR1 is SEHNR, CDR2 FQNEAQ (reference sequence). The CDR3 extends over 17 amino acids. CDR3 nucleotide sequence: TGTGCCAGCAGCTTAGGGGGCAGCGGGTTTTCTAATTCACCCCTCCACTTT. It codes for CASSLGGSGFSNSPLHF.

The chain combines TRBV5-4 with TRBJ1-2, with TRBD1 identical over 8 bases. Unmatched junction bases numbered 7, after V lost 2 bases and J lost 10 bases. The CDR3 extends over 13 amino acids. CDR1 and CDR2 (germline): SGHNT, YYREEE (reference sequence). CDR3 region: CASSFGSTGDYTF. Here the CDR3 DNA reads TGTGCCAGCAGCTTCGGGTCGACAGGGGACTACACCTTC.

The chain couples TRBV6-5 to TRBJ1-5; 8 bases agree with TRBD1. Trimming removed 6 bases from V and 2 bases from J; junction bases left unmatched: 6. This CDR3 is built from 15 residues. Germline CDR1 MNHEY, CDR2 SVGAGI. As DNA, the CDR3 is TGTGCCAGCAGAACAGGGGGATATGGCAATCAGCCCCAGCATTTT. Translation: CASRTGGYGNQPQHF.

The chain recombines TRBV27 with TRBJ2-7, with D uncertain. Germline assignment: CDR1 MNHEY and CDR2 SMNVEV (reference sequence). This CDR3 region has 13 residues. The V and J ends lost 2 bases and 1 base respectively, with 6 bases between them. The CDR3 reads CASSLKGSYEQYF. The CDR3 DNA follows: TGTGCCAGCAGTTTAAAAGGGTCCTACGAGCAGTACTTC.

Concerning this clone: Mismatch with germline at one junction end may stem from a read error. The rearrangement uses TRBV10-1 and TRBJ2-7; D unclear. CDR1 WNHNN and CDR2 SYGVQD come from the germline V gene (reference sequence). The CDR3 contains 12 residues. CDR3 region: CASRESSYEQYF. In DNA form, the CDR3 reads TGCGCCAGCAGGGAGTCATCCTACGAGCAGTACTTC.

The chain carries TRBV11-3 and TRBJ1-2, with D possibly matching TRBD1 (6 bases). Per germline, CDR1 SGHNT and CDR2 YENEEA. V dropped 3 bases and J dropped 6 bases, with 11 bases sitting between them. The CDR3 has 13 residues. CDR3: CASSLGGRHGYTF. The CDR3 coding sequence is TGTGCCAGCAGCTTGGGGGGGCGGCATGGCTACACCTTC.

The chain's CDR3 is CASSLVAFDGNTIYF. CDR3 in DNA: TGTGCCAGCAGCTTAGTGGCCTTCGACGGAAACACCATATATTTT. The V and J genes are TRBV7-2 and TRBJ1-3, with no clear D. Germline V gene sequence: CDR1 SGHTA, CDR2 FQGNSA. This CDR3 comprises 15 residues. The V end was cut by 1 base, the J end by 4 bases, with 11 bases between.

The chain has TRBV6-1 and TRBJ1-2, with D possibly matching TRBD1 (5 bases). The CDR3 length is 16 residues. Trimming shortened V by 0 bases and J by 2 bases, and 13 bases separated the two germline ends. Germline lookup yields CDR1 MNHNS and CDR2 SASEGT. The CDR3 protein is CASSEALWAGNYGYTF. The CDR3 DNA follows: TGTGCCAGCAGTGAAGCGCTATGGGCAGGGAACTATGGCTACACCTTC.